Only a few counts were recorded for the clone carrying this T cell receptor (beta chain). The antigen is undetermined. This sample is drawn from a study of T cell responses to AZD1222 COVID-19 vaccine. TCRdb's copy holds only in-frame clones and misses some; the assay was immunoSEQ multiplex PCR. The table shows 160,000 or so clones, with roughly nine tenths occurring only once. V lost 5 bases, J lost 5 bases, and 10 bases lay in between. CDR3 length: 14 amino acids. The germline V gene has CDR1 LNHDA and CDR2 SQIVND (reference sequence). General study results and limits: Clonal diversity was possibly underestimated, and white British individuals and females predominated among donors. Of spike-specific TCRs, nearly half reportedly target regions left unmutated in variants.

Sequenced here: peripheral blood, sampled after recovery from COVID-19. This sequence joins TRBV19 and TRBJ1-6; a weak D match, TRBD1 (5 bases). The TCR comes from an adult who had recovered from COVID-19. CDR3 sequence (DNA): TGTGCCAGTAGTGACAGACTCCATAATTCACCCCTCCACTTT. Translating gives CASSDRLHNSPLHF.